The present T cell receptor beta chain was sequenced within a study of identical twins. The study's findings and limits: Cross-sectional statistics, not tracking of the same donors, supported the conclusions.

This clonotype appeared many times. Antigen: not known. V lost 6 bases to trimming and J lost 0 bases, with 15 bases between them. The CDR3 runs to 17 residues. TCRdb itself ran the 5' RACE reads through MiXCR, one entry per CDR3 protein. The data show 600,000 to 700,000 distinct CDR3 sequences, less than 25% seen once. These sequences were also reported in another study, on T cells expressing NK-cell markers. As that report states: As a fraction of CD8+ T cells, dominant NKG2C+ clonotypes reached about 1.0-7.0% in a handful of donors.

The genes are TRBV12-3 or TRBV12-4 and TRBJ2-6, with D unresolved. Sequencing used PBMCs. This sequence was found in a woman between 18 and 30 years old in good health. Here the CDR3 reads CASRALSDSSGANVLTF. CDR3 DNA sequence: TGTGCCAGCAGGGCACTCTCTGATAGCTCTGGGGCCAACGTCCTGACTTTC.